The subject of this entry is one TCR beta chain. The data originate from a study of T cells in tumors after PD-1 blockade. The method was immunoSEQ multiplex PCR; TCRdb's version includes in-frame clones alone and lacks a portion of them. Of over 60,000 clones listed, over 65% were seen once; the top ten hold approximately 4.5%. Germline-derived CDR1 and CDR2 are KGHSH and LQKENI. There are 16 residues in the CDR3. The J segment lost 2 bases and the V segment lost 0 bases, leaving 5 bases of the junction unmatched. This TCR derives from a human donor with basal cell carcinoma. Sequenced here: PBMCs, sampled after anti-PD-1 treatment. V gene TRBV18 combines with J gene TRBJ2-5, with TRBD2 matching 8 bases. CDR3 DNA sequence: TGTGCCAGCTCACCACCGGCCGGCGGGGGGCAAGAGACCCAGTACTTC. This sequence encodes CASSPPAGGGQETQYF.